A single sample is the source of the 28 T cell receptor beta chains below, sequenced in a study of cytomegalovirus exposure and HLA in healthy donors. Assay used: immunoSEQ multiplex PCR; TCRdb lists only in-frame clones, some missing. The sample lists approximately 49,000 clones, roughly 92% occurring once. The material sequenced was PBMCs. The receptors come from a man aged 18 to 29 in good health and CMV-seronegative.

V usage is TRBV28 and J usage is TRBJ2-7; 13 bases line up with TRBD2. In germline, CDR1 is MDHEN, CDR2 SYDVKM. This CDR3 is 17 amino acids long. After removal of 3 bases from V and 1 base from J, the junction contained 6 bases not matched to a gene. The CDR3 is CASSFVTSGRGSYEQYF. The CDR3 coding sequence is TGTGCCAGCAGTTTTGTTACTAGCGGGAGGGGGTCCTACGAGCAGTACTTC.

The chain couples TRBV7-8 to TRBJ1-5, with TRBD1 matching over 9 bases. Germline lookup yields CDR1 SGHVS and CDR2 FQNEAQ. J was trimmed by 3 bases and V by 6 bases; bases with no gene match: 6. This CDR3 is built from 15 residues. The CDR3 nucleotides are TGTGCCAGCAGTTTTCGGGACAGGGACAATCAGCCCCAGCATTTT. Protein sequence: CASSFRDRDNQPQHF.

CDR3 DNA: TGTGCCAGCACCCAGGGCTGGACTAGTGATGAGCAGTTCTTC. Translated, it gives CASTQGWTSDEQFF. V and J are TRBV28 and TRBJ2-1; 7 nucleotides agree with TRBD2. Unmatched junction bases numbered 11, after V lost 7 bases and J lost 8 bases. Germline V gene sequence: CDR1 MDHEN, CDR2 SYDVKM. The CDR3 contains 14 residues.

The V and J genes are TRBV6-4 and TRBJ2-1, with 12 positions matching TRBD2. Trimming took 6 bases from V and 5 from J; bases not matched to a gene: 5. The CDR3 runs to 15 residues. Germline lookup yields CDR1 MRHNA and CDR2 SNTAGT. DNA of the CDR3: TGTGCCAGCAGCCAACTAGCGGGGGGAAACAATGAGCAGTTCTTC. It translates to CASSQLAGGNNEQFF.

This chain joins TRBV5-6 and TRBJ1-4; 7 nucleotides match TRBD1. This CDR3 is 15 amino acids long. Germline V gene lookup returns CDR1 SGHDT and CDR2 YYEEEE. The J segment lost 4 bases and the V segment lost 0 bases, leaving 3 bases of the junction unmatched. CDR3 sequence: CASSLDRGLNEKLFF. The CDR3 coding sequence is TGTGCCAGCAGCTTGGACAGGGGACTTAATGAAAAACTGTTTTTT.

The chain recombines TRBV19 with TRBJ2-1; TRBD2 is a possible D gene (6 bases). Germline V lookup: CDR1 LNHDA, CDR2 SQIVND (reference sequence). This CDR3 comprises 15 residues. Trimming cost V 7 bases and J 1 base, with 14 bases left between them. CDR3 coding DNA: TGTGCCAGTACTCTGGACGGGAGTTCCTACAATGAGCAGTTCTTC. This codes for CASTLDGSSYNEQFF.

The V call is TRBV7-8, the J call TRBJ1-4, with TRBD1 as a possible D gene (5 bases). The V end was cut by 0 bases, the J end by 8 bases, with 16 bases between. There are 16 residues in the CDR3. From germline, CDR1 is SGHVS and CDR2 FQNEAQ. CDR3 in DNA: TGTGCCAGCAGCTTAGCGGTTTATTGGGGGGACGAAAAACTGTTTTTT. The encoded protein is CASSLAVYWGDEKLFF.

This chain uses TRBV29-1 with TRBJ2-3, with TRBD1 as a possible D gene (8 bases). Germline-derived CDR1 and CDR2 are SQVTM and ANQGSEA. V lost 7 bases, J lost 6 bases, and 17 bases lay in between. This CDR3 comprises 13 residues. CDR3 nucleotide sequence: TGCAGCGCTGGGACAGGACTAGGGGATACGCAGTATTTT. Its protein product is CSAGTGLGDTQYF.

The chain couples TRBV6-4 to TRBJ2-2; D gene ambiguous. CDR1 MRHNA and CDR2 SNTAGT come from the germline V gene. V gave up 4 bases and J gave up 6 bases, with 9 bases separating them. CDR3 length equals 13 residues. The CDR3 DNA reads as TGTGCCAGCAGTGGGAGTAGCTCCGGGGAGCTGTTTTTT. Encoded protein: CASSGSSSGELFF.

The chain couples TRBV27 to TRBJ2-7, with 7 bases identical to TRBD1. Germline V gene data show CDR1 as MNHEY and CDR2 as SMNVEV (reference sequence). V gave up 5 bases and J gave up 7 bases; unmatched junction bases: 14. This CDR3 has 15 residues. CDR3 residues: CASSTPGQLLREQYF. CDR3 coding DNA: TGTGCCAGCAGTACCCCGGGACAGCTCTTGCGGGAGCAGTACTTC.

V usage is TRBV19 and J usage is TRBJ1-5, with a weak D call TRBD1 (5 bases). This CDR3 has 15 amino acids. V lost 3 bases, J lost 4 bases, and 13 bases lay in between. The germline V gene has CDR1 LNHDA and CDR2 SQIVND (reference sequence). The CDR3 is CASSIGLGGNQPQHF. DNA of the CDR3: TGTGCCAGTAGTATCGGACTTGGGGGGAATCAGCCCCAGCATTTT.

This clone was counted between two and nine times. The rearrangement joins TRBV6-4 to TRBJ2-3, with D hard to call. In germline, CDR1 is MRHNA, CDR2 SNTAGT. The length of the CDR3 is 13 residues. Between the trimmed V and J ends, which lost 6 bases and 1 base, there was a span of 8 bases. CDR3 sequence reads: CASSASGTDTQYF. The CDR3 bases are TGTGCCAGCAGCGCATCAGGCACAGATACGCAGTATTTT.

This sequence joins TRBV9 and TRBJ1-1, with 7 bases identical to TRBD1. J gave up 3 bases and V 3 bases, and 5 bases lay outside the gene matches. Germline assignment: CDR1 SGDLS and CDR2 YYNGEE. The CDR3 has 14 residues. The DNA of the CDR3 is TGTGCCAGCAGCGGAACAGGGGTGGACACTGAAGCTTTCTTT. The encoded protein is CASSGTGVDTEAFF.

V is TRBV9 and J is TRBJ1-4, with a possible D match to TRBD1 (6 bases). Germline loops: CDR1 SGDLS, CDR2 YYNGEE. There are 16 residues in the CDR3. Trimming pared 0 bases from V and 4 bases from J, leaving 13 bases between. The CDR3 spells CASSVEGGHSNEKLFF. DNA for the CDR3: TGTGCCAGCAGCGTAGAGGGGGGGCACAGTAATGAAAAACTGTTTTTT.

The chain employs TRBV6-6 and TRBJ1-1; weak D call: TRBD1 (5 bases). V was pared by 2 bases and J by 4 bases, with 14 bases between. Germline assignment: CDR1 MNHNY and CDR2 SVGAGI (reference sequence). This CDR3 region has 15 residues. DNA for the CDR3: TGTGCCAGCAGTTACAGCCACTCAGGGTTCACTGAAGCTTTCTTT. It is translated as CASSYSHSGFTEAFF.

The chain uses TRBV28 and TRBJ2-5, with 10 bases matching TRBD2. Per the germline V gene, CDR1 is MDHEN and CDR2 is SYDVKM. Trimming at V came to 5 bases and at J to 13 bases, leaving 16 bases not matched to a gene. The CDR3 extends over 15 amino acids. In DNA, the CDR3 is TGTGCCAGCAGTCCACCTGGACTAGCGGTCAGAGTTGGGTACTTC. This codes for CASSPPGLAVRVGYF. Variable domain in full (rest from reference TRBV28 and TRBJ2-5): DVKVTQSSRYLVKRTGEKVFLECVQDMDHENMFWYRQDPGLGLRLIYFSYDVKMKEKGDIPEGYSVSREKKERFSLILESASTNQTSMYLCASSPPGLAVRVGYFGPGTRLLVL.

This CDR3 is CASSEYTGYGYTF. The CDR3 region has the DNA TGTGCCAGCAGTGAATATACAGGCTATGGCTACACCTTC. J is TRBJ1-2 and V is TRBV25-1; the D gene is possibly TRBD1 (5 bases). The germline V and J ends were trimmed by 0 bases and 4 bases, with 6 bases remaining between them. Germline V gene sequence: CDR1 MGHDK, CDR2 SYGVNS. The CDR3 contains 13 residues.

The CDR3 sequence: CASSGMGLTNTGELFF. DNA of the CDR3: TGTGCCAGCAGTGGTATGGGACTTACAAACACCGGGGAGCTGTTTTTT. This chain links TRBV2 with TRBJ2-2; D perhaps matches TRBD2 (6 bases). V was shortened by 4 bases and J by 2 bases, with 14 bases between the two germline ends. CDR3 length: 16 amino acids. The V gene's germline CDR1 is SNHLY and CDR2 FYNNEI. Full variable domain (rest looked up from reference TRBV2 and TRBJ2-2): EPEVTQTPSHQVTQMGQEVILRCVPISNHLYFYWYRQILGQKVEFLVSFYNNEISEKSEIFDDQFSVERPDGSNFTLKIRSTKLEDSAMYFCASSGMGLTNTGELFFGEGSRLTVL.

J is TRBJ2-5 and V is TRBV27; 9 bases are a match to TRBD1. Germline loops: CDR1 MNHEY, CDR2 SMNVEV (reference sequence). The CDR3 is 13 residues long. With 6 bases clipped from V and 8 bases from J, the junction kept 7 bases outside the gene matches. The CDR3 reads CASSSGGQGTQYF. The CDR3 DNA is TGTGCCAGCAGCTCCGGGGGACAGGGAACCCAGTACTTC.

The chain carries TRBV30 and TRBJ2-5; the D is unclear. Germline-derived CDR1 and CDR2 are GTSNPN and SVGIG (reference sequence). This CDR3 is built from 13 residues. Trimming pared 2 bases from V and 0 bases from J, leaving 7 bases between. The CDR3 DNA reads TGTGCCTGGAGTTTACGGTACCAAGAGACCCAGTACTTC. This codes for CAWSLRYQETQYF.

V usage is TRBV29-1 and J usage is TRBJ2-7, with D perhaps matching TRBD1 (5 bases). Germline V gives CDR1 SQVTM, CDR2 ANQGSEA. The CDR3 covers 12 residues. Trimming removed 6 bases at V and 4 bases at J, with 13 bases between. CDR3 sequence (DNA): TGCAGCGTCGTAGTTGGGGCGTACGAGCAGTACTTC. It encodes CSVVVGAYEQYF.

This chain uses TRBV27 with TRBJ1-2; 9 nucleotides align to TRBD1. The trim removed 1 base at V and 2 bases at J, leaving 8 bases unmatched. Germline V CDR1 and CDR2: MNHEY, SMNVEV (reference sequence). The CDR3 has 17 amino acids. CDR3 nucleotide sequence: TGTGCCAGCAGTTTATATTCCCCCGGGACAGGGAACTATGGCTACACCTTC. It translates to CASSLYSPGTGNYGYTF.

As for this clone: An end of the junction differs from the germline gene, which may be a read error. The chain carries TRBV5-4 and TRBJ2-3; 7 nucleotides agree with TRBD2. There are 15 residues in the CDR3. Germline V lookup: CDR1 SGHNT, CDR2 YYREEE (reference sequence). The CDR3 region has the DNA TGTGCCAGCAGTTTGGGAGGGACTAGCACAGATACGCAGTATTTT. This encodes CASSLGGTSTDTQYF.

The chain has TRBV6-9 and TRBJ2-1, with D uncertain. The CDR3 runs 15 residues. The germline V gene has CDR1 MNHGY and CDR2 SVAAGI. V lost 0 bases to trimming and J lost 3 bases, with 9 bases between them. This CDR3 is CASSYSQLVYNEQFF. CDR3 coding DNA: TGTGCCAGCAGTTATTCTCAGCTAGTCTACAATGAGCAGTTCTTC.

CDR3 protein: CASSGGRTGRHSYNEQFF. In DNA, the CDR3 is TGTGCCAGCAGCGGAGGACGGACCGGGAGGCATTCCTACAATGAGCAGTTCTTC. The chain joins TRBV14 to TRBJ2-1, with 7 bases fitting TRBD2. This CDR3 is 18 amino acids long. With V trimmed by 5 bases and J by 1 base, 14 bases remained unmatched. The germline gives CDR1 SGHDN, CDR2 FVKESK.

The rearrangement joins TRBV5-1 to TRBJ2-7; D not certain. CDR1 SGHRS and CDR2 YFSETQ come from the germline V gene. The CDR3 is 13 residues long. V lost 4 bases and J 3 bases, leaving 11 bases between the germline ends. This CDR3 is CASSPRLGYEQYF. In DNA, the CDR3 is TGCGCCAGCAGCCCGAGGTTAGGCTACGAGCAGTACTTC.

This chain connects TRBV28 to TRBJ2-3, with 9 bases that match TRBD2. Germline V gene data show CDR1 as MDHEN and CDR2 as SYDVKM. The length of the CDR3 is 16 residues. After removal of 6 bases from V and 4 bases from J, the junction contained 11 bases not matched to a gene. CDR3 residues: CASRRHSGSPADTQYF. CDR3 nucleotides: TGTGCCAGCAGACGACATAGCGGGAGTCCCGCAGATACGCAGTATTTT.

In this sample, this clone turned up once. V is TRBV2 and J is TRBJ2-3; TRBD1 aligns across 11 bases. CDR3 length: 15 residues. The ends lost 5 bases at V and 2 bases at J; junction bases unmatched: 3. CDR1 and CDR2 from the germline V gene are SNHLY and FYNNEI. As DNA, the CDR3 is TGTGCCAGCAGTCGGGACAGGGGGACCACAGATACGCAGTATTTT. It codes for CASSRDRGTTDTQYF. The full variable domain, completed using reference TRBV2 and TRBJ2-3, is EPEVTQTPSHQVTQMGQEVILRCVPISNHLYFYWYRQILGQKVEFLVSFYNNEISEKSEIFDDQFSVERPDGSNFTLKIRSTKLEDSAMYFCASSRDRGTTDTQYFGPGTRLTVL.